This T cell receptor beta chain was captured in a study of molecular identifiers for immune sequencing clone quantification. For the study at large: Across replicate runs, RNA obtained from approximately 20,000 or 100,000 naive CD8 cells was divided into five, with four undergoing sequencing.

V lost 8 bases and J 5 bases, leaving 12 bases between the germline ends. This CDR3 spans 13 amino acids. From germline, CDR1 is SGHAT and CDR2 FQNNGV. This clonotype was picked up a small number of times. TCRdb re-derived calls from the PCR reads in MiXCR, one entry per CDR3 protein. Of roughly 100,000 distinct CDR3 sequences in the sample, 30% to 45% were seen once. The sequence came from a human donor in good health. Some libraries in this study had Jurkat cell RNA spiked in. The specimen sequenced was naive CD8+ T cells from blood, with Jurkat cell RNA spiked in. As to subset: FACS-sorted CD8+CD4-CCR7+CD45RA+ naive T cells. This chain uses TRBV11-2 with TRBJ2-2; D call uncertain. CDR3 protein: CASLNGYTGELFF. CDR3 in DNA: TGTGCCAGCTTAAATGGGTATACCGGGGAGCTGTTTTTT.